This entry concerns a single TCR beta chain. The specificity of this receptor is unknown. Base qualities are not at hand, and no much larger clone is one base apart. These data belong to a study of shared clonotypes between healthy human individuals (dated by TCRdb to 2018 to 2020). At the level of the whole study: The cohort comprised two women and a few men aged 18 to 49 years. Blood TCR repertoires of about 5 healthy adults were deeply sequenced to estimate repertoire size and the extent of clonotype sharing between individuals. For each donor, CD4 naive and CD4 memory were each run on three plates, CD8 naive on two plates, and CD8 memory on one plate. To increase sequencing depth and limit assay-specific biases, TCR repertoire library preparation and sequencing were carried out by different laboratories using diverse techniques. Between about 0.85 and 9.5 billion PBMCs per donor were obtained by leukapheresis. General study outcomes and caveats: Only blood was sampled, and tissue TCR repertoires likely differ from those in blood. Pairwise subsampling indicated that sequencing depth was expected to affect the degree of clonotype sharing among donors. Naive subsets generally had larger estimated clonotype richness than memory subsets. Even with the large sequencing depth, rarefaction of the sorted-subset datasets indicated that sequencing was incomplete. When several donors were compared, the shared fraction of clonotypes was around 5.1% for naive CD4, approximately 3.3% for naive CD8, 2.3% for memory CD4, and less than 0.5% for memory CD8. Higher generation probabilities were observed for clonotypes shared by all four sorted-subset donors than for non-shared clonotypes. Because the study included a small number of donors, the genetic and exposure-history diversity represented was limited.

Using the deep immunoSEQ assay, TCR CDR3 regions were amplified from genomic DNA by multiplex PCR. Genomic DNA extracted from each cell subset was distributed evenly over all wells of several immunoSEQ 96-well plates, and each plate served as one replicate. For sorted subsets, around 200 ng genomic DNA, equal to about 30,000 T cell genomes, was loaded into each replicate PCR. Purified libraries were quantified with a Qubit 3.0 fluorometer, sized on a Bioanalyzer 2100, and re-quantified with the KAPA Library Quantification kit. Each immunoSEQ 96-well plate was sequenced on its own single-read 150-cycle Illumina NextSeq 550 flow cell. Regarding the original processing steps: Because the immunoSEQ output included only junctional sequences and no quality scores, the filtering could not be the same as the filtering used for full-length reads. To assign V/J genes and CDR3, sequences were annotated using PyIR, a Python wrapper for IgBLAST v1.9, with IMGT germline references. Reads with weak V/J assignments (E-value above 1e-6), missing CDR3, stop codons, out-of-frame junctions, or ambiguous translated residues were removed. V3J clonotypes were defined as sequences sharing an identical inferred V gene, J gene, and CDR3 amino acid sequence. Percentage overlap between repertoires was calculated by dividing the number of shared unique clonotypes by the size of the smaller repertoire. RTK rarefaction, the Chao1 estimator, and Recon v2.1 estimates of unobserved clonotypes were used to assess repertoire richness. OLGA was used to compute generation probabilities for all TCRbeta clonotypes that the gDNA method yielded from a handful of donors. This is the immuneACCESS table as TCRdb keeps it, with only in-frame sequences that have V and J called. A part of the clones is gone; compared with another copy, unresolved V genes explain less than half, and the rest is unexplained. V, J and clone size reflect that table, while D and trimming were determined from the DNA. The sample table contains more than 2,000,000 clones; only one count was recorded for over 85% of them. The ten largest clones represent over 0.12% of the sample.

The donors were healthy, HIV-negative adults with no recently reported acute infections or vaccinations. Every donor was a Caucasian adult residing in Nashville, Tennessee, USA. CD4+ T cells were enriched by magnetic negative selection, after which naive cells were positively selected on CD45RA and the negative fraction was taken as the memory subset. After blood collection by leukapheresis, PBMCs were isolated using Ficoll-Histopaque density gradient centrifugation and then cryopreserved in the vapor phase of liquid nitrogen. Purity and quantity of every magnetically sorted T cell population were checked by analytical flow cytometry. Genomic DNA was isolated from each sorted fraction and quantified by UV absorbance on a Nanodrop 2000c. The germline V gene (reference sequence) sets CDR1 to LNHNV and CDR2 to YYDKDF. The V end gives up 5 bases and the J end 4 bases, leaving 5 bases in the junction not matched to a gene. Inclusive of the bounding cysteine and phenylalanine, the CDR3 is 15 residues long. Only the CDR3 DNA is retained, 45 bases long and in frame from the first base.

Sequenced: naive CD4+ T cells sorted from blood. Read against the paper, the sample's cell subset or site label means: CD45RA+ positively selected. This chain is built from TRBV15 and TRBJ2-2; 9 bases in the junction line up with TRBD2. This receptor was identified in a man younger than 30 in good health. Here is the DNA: TGTGCCACCAGCGCGGGGGGGCCGGGCACCGGGGAGCTGTTTTTT. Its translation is CATSAGGPGTGELFF.